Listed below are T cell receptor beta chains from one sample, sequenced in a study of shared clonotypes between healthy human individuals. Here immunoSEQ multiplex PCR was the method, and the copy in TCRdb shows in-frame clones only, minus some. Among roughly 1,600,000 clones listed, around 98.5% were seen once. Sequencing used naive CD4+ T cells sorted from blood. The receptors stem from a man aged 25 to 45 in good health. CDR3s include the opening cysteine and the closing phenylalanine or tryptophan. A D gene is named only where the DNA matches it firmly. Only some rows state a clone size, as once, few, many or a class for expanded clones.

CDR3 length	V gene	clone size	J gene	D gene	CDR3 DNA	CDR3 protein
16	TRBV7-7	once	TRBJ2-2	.	TGTGCTAGCAGCTTGAGAGCAGCCGCGAACACCGGGGAGCTGTTTTTT	CASSLRAAANTGELFF
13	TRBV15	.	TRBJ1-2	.	TGTGCCACCACGTCGACCGAAAACTATGGCTACACCTTC	CATTSTENYGYTF
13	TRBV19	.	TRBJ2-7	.	TGTGCCAGTAGTCCCAGGGGGGCCTACGAGCAGTACTTC	CASSPRGAYEQYF
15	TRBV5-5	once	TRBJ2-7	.	TGTGCCAGCAGCCTCGCTCGGGGGACCTTTGAGGCGCAGTACTTC	CASSLARGTFEAQYF
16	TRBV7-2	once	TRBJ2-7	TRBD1	TGTGCCAGCAGCCGCCCGGGACAGTCGAGCTCCTACGAGCAGTACTTC	CASSRPGQSSSYEQYF
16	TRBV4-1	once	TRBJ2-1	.	TGCGCCAGCAGCCTGCTAGCAGGGTCGTCGTACAATGAGCAGTTCTTC	CASSLLAGSSYNEQFF
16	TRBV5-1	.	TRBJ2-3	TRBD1	TGCGCCAGCAGCAAAGGGACAGTTCTCCAGATTTATACGCAGTATTTT	CASSKGTVLQIYTQYF
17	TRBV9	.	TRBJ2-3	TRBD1	TGTGCCAGCAGCGCATCCTTCGGCCGACAGGGAACAGATACGCAGTATTTT	CASSASFGRQGTDTQYF
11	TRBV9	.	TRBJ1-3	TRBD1	TGTGCCAGCGGGGACAGTTACACCATATATTTT	CASGDSYTIYF
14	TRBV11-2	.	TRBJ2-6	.	TGTGCCAGCAGCACAGGCGGTCGGGCCAACGTCCTGACTTTC	CASSTGGRANVLTF
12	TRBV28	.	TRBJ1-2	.	TGTGCCAGCAGTTTAGGGGAACATGGCTACACCTTC	CASSLGEHGYTF
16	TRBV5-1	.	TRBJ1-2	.	TGCGCCAGCAGCTTTGAGCCGGGACGGAAAAACTATGGCTACACCTTC	CASSFEPGRKNYGYTF
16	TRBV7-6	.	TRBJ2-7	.	TGTGCCAGCAGCTTAGCGACCAGGGCAACGGCCTACGAGCAGTACTTC	CASSLATRATAYEQYF
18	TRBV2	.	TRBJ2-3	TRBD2	TGTGCCAGCAGTGAACTCTCTTTGGGACTAGCGGGTCAGGATACGCAGTATTTT	CASSELSLGLAGQDTQYF
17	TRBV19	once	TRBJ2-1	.	TGTGCCAGTAGTGCAGGGTACCCCTTAAGGACCTACAATGAGCAGTTCTTC	CASSAGYPLRTYNEQFF